This T cell receptor (beta chain) was observed in a study of T cells in Graves' hyperthyroidism and ophthalmopathy. This clonotype occurred a few times. The TCR beta CDR3 regions underwent amplification using RNA transcripts as the source. A first-round RT-PCR of the TCR CDR3 used the HTBI primer set. Via MiXCR, TCRdb re-called the multiplex PCR reads, giving one row per CDR3 protein. This sample has 300,000 to 450,000 distinct CDR3 sequences, with 15% found just once. The CDR3 has 13 residues. Trimming shortened V by 6 bases and J by 6 bases, and 9 bases separated the two germline ends. Germline lookup yields CDR1 MGHDK and CDR2 SYGVNS. Patients with uncontrolled infections, other autoimmune diseases, pregnancy or lactation were excluded.

The receptor comes from a woman between 25 and 40 years old with Graves' hyperthyroidism. The chain couples TRBV25-1 to TRBJ1-6; D remains ambiguous. Sequencing was carried out using blood. The CDR3 protein is CASREMLNSPLHF. CDR3 nucleotides: TGTGCCAGCAGAGAAATGCTTAATTCACCCCTCCACTTT.